What follows are 21 T cell receptor beta chains derived from one specimen sequenced in a study of persistence of HIV-infected CD4 T cells. No antigen is known for these receptors. The libraries were made with immunoSEQ version 4 in survey mode. This table comes from immunoSEQ multiplex PCR, and its TCRdb copy is limited to in-frame clones, with some not included. The table records 35,000 to 55,000 clones, 88% of them present only once. Cells were stimulated nonspecifically with anti-CD3/anti-CD28 magnetic beads. Sorting of responding CD4+ T cells relied on upregulated CD40 ligand together with CD69. The starting material was CD4+ T cells sorted from PBMCs after approximately 19-hour stimulation, obtained from a patient who received antiretroviral therapy. The receptor set was obtained from an adult woman with HIV who was CMV-seropositive.

The gene calls are TRBV6-6 and TRBJ2-5, with a weak D call TRBD2 (6 bases). Trimming took 4 bases from V and 5 from J, leaving 14 bases between them. Germline CDR1 and CDR2: MNHNY and SVGAGI (reference sequence). The CDR3 is 14 amino acids. The CDR3 protein is CASSSGTFGETQYF. The CDR3 DNA is TGTGCCAGCAGTTCAGGGACTTTCGGGGAGACCCAGTACTTC.

The chain employs TRBV7-8 and TRBJ2-7, with 7 bases fitting TRBD1. The CDR3 consists of 13 residues. Germline V CDR1 and CDR2: SGHVS, FQNEAQ. The V segment lost 4 bases and the J segment 8 bases; nucleotides outside the gene matches: 8. CDR3 in DNA: TGTGCCAGCAGCTCCTCCGGGACAGATAAGCAGTACGTC. Amino acids: CASSSSGTDKQYV.

This chain uses TRBV25-1 with TRBJ1-4; D perhaps matches TRBD1 (5 bases). The CDR3 consists of 16 residues. Germline V gives CDR1 MGHDK, CDR2 SYGVNS. The ends were cut back, 6 bases at V and 1 base at J, with 15 bases in the middle. The CDR3 is CASRGRARGTNEKLFF. For the CDR3, the DNA is TGTGCCAGCAGGGGGAGGGCGAGGGGAACTAATGAAAAACTGTTTTTT.

V gene TRBV24-1 combines with J gene TRBJ1-1; D is unclear. Germline V gene sequence: CDR1 KGHDR, CDR2 SFDVKD. The CDR3 sequence is 10 residues long. V was cut by 8 bases and J by 10 bases, with 10 bases left in between. The CDR3 loop reads CATIRSPAFF. Written as DNA, the CDR3 is TGTGCCACCATCCGGTCCCCAGCTTTCTTT.

The genes are TRBV29-1 and TRBJ2-2; tentatively, D is TRBD1 (5 bases). Germline CDR1 SQVTM, CDR2 ANQGSEA. This CDR3 is built from 15 residues. The V end was cut by 6 bases, the J end by 0 bases, with 14 bases between. The chain's CDR3 is CSVLGAAANTGELFF. For the CDR3, the DNA is TGCAGCGTACTTGGGGCAGCCGCGAACACCGGGGAGCTGTTTTTT.

This clone was detected only once. The genes are TRBV2 and TRBJ2-3; TRBD2 matches 7 bases. CDR3 length: 15 residues. Germline V lookup: CDR1 SNHLY, CDR2 FYNNEI. V dropped 6 bases and J dropped 1; count of bases not matched to a gene: 7. The CDR3, as DNA: TGTGCCAGCAGACTTCATGGGGGGGGCACAGATACGCAGTATTTT. Encoded protein: CASRLHGGGTDTQYF.

The chain combines TRBV5-3 with TRBJ1-5, with D unresolved. TRBV5-3 is treated as an ORF (open reading frame) with a function not yet certain. The CDR3 totals 16 residues. Deletions cut 0 bases from V and 2 bases from J, with 12 bases between. CDR3 amino acids: CARSLAVEGGNQPQHF. Here the CDR3 DNA reads TGTGCCAGAAGCTTGGCGGTAGAGGGCGGCAATCAGCCCCAGCATTTT.

The gene calls are TRBV5-8 and TRBJ1-5; 8 bases fit TRBD1. This CDR3 is built from 16 residues. CDR1 SGHTS and CDR2 YDEGEE come from the germline V gene. Germline trimming cut 0 bases from V and 1 base from J; bases unmatched to any gene: 3. For the CDR3, the DNA is TGTGCCAGCAGCTTGGACAGGGGGATAAGCAATCAGCCCCAGCATTTT. Residues: CASSLDRGISNQPQHF.

Regarding this clone: At the DNA level, this CDR3 is encoded by other sequences in the same sample as well. This sequence joins TRBV24-1 and TRBJ2-1; 8 nucleotides line up with TRBD1. The junction had 6 bases not matched to a gene; V was cut back by 0 bases and J by 6 bases. CDR1 and CDR2 (germline): KGHDR, SFDVKD. There are 16 residues in the CDR3. The CDR3: CATSDLQGTGGNEQFF. The CDR3 DNA is TGTGCCACCAGTGATTTGCAGGGGACAGGTGGCAATGAGCAGTTCTTC.

The V call is TRBV19, the J call TRBJ1-1; D unresolved. This CDR3 region has 15 residues. Trimming shortened V by 5 bases and J by 1 base, and 14 bases separated the two germline ends. Germline V gene sequence: CDR1 LNHDA, CDR2 SQIVND (reference sequence). This CDR3 reads CASSSSSDSNTEAFF. In DNA, the CDR3 is TGTGCCAGTAGTTCCAGCTCCGACTCGAACACTGAAGCTTTCTTT.

This chain uses TRBV19 with TRBJ1-5; 10 nucleotides match TRBD1. V dropped 6 bases and J dropped 3; count of bases not matched to a gene: 8. The CDR3 spans 16 residues. Germline-derived CDR1 and CDR2 are LNHDA and SQIVND (reference sequence). For the CDR3, the DNA is TGTGCCAGTAGACCGGGACAGGGGAGGGACAATCAGCCCCAGCATTTT. Translating gives CASRPGQGRDNQPQHF.

The chain recombines TRBV9 with TRBJ1-2; D is undetermined. In germline, CDR1 is SGDLS, CDR2 YYNGEE. Trimming pared 0 bases from V and 3 bases from J, leaving 6 bases between. This CDR3 is 13 amino acids long. CDR3 region: CASSVGIDYGYTF. The CDR3 coding sequence is TGTGCCAGCAGCGTAGGGATAGACTATGGCTACACCTTC. Full variable domain (outside the CDR3, taken from reference TRBV9 and TRBJ1-2): DSGVTQTPKHLITATGQRVTLRCSPRSGDLSVYWYQQSLDQGLQFLIQYYNGEERAKGNILERFSAQQFPDLHSELNLSSLELGDSALYFCASSVGIDYGYTFGSGTRLTVV.

This CDR3 is CAISEGGEKLFF. CDR3 DNA: TGTGCCATCAGCGAAGGAGGGGAAAAACTGTTTTTT. This sequence joins TRBV10-3 and TRBJ1-4; D unresolved. The CDR3 runs to 12 residues. The V gene lost 6 bases and the J gene lost 8 bases, with 10 bases spanning the gap. Per germline, CDR1 ENHRY and CDR2 SYGVKD.

The rearrangement links TRBV30 to TRBJ2-5; TRBD2 aligns across 7 bases. Trimming removed 4 bases from V and 5 bases from J; junction bases left unmatched: 13. The CDR3 consists of 15 residues. Germline-derived CDR1 and CDR2 are GTSNPN and SVGIG (reference sequence). CDR3 DNA sequence: TGTGCCTGGACCCTGGGAGGGCCACCCAGGGAGACCCAGTACTTC. It codes for CAWTLGGPPRETQYF.

The chain uses TRBV7-3 and TRBJ2-1; 11 bases line up with TRBD2. Germline CDR1 is SGHTA and CDR2 is FQGTGA. The V segment lost 1 base and the J segment 9 bases; nucleotides outside the gene matches: 11. The CDR3 is 17 residues long. CDR3 loop: CASSLRPSGRLVGEQFF. CDR3 nucleotides: TGTGCCAGCAGCTTAAGGCCTAGCGGGAGGTTAGTTGGTGAGCAGTTCTTC.

The V gene is TRBV6-1, the J gene TRBJ2-3; 10 bases are a match to TRBD2. Germline V CDR1 and CDR2: MNHNS, SASEGT. This CDR3 has 16 residues. Germline trimming cut 3 bases from V and 1 base from J; bases unmatched to any gene: 4. The chain's CDR3 is CASSEITSGGTDTQYF. The DNA for the CDR3 is TGTGCCAGCAGTGAGATTACTAGCGGGGGCACAGATACGCAGTATTTT.

This clone has just one count. The rearrangement uses TRBV7-3 and TRBJ1-1; D unclear. Trimming removed 2 bases from V and 2 bases from J, with 9 bases in between. Per the germline V gene, CDR1 is SGHTA and CDR2 is FQGTGA. There are 14 residues in the CDR3. The CDR3 loop is CASSLSGRNTEAFF. In DNA, the CDR3 is TGTGCCAGCAGCTTATCGGGCAGAAACACTGAAGCTTTCTTT.

This clone was counted a single time. This CDR3 reads CASRAPQGSGANVLTF. CDR3 coding DNA: TGTGCCAGCAGGGCCCCCCAGGGCTCTGGGGCCAACGTCCTGACTTTC. The V call is TRBV9, the J call TRBJ2-6; D may be TRBD1 (5 bases). This CDR3 is 16 amino acids long. Germline V gene lookup returns CDR1 SGDLS and CDR2 YYNGEE. V lost 5 bases and J lost 0, with 12 bases in between.

The V call is TRBV6-2 or TRBV6-3, the J call TRBJ1-1; tentatively, D is TRBD1 (5 bases). With 6 bases removed from V and 6 bases from J, the gap between germline ends came to 14 bases. Germline CDR1 reads MNHEY; CDR2 reads SVGEGT. The CDR3 has 13 amino acids. CDR3 sequence: CASSPRTSAEAFF. CDR3 sequence (DNA): TGTGCCAGCAGCCCCCGGACAAGCGCTGAAGCTTTCTTT.

This sequence joins TRBV18 and TRBJ1-2; tentatively, D is TRBD1 (6 bases). Trimming removed 8 bases at V and 2 bases at J, with 18 bases between. The germline V gene has CDR1 KGHSH and CDR2 LQKENI. The CDR3 spans 15 residues. The CDR3: CASHSSGHLNYGYTF. In DNA form, the CDR3 reads TGTGCCAGCCACAGCTCGGGACACCTCAACTATGGCTACACCTTC.

The rearrangement links TRBV19 to TRBJ2-3; the match to TRBD2 covers 8 bases. CDR3 size: 14 residues. With V trimmed by 3 bases and J by 5 bases, 4 bases remained unmatched. In germline, CDR1 is LNHDA, CDR2 SQIVND (reference sequence). The CDR3 region is CASSIRGGQDTQYF. The CDR3 DNA follows: TGTGCCAGTAGTATTCGGGGGGGCCAAGATACGCAGTATTTT.